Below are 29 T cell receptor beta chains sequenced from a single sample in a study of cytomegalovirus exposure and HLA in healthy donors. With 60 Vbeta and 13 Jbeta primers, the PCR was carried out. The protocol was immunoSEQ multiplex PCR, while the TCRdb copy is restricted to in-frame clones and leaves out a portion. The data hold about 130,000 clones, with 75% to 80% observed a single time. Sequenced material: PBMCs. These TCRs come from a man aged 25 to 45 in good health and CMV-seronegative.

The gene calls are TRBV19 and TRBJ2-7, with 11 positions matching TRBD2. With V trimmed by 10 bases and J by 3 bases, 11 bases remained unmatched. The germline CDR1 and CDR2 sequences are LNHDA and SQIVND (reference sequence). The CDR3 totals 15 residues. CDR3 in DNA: TGTGCCACCGGACACTCTAGCGGGAGGAACTACGAGCAGTACTTC. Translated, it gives CATGHSSGRNYEQYF.

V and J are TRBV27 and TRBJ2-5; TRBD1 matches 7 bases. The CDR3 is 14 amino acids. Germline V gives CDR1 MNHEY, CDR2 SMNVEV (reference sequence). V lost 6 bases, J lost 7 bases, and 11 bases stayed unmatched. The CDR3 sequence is CASRPGQALGTQYF. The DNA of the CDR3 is TGTGCCAGCAGGCCAGGACAGGCGCTCGGGACCCAGTACTTC.

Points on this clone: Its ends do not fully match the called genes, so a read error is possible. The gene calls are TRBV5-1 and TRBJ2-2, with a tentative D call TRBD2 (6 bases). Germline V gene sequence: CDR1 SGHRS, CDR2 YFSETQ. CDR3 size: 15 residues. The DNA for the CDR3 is TGCGCCAGCGGCTTGGGACTTCTTCCCACCGGGGAGCTGTTTTTT. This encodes CASGLGLLPTGELFF.

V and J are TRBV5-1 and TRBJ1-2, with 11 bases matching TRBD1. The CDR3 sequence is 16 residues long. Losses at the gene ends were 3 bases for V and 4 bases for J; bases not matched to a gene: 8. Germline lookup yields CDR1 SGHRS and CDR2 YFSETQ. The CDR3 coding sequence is TGCGCCAGCAGCTCCCGGACAGGGGGCCCCCTCTATGGCTACACCTTC. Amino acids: CASSSRTGGPLYGYTF.

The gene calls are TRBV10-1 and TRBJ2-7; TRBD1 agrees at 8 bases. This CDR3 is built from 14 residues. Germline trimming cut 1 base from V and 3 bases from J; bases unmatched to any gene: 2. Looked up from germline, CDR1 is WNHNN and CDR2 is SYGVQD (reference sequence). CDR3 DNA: TGCGCCAGCAGTGAGTGGACAGGGAGCTACGAGCAGTACTTC. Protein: CASSEWTGSYEQYF.

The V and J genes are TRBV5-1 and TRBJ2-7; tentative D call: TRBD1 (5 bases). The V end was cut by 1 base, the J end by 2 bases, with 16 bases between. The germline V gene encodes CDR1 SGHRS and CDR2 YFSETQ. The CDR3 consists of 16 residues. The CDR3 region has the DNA TGCGCCAGCAGCTTGAGCTTAGTCGGCAGGGCCTACGAGCAGTACTTC. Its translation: CASSLSLVGRAYEQYF.

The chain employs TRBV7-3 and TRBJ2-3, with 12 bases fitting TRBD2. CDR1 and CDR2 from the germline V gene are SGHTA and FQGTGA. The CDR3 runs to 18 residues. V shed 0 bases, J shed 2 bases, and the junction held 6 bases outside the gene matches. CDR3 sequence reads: CASSLTLGLAGITDTQYF. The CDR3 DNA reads TGTGCCAGCAGCTTAACGTTAGGACTAGCGGGGATCACAGATACGCAGTATTTT.

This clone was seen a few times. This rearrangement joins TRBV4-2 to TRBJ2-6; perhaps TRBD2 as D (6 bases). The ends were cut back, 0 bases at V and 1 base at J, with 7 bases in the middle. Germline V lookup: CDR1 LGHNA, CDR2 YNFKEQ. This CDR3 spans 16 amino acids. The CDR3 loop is CASSQDRESGANVLTF. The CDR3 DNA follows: TGTGCCAGCAGCCAAGATCGGGAGTCTGGGGCCAACGTCCTGACTTTC.

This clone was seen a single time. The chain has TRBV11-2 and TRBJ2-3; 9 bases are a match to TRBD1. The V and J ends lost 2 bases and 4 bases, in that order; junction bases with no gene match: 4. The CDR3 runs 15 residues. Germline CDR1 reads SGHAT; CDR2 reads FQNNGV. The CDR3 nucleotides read TGTGCCAGCAGCTTACCAACAGGGGGCGCAGATACGCAGTATTTT. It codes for CASSLPTGGADTQYF.

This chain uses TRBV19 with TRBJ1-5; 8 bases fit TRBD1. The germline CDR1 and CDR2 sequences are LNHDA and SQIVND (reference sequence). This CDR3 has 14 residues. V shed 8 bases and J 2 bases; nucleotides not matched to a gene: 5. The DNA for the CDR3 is TGTGCCAGTCGGACAGGGAACGGCAATCAGCCCCAGCATTTT. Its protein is CASRTGNGNQPQHF.

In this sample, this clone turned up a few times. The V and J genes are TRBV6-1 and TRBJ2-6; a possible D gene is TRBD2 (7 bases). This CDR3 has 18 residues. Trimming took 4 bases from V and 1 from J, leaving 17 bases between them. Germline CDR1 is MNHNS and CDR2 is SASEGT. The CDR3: CASSGGGTSSSGANVLTF. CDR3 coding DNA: TGTGCCAGCAGTGGGGGGGGGACATCATCTTCTGGGGCCAACGTCCTGACTTTC.

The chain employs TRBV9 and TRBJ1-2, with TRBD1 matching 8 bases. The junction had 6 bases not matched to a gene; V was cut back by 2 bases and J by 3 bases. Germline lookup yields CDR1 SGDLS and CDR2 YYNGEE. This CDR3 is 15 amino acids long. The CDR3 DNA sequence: TGTGCCAGCAGCGTTTCGACAGGGGCCCACTATGGCTACACCTTC. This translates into CASSVSTGAHYGYTF. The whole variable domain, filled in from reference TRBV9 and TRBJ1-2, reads DSGVTQTPKHLITATGQRVTLRCSPRSGDLSVYWYQQSLDQGLQFLIQYYNGEERAKGNILERFSAQQFPDLHSELNLSSLELGDSALYFCASSVSTGAHYGYTFGSGTRLTVV.

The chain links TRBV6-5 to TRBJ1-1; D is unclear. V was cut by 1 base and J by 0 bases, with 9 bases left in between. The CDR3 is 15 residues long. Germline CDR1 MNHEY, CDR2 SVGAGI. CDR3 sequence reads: CASSYWAEMNTEAFF. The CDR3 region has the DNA TGTGCCAGCAGTTACTGGGCTGAGATGAACACTGAAGCTTTCTTT.

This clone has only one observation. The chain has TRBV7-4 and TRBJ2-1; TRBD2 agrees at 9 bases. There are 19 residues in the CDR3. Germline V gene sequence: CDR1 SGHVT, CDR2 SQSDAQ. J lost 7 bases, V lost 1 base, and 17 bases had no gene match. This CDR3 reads CASSLVGVLVAGEENEQFF. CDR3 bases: TGTGCCAGCAGCTTAGTTGGGGTTCTAGTAGCGGGAGAAGAGAATGAGCAGTTCTTC.

CDR3 bases: TGTGCCAGCAGTGACTCGAAGGTAGCGGAGGGCACAGATACGCAGTATTTT. It is translated as CASSDSKVAEGTDTQYF. This chain uses TRBV6-4 with TRBJ2-3, with D possibly being TRBD2 (6 bases). The CDR3 extends over 17 amino acids. Trimming took off 0 bases at V and 1 base at J, with 14 bases between the two ends. Per germline, CDR1 MRHNA and CDR2 SNTAGT.

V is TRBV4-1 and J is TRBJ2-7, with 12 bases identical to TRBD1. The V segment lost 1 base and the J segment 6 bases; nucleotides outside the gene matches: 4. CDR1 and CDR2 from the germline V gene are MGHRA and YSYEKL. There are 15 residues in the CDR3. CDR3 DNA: TGCGCCAGCAGCCAAGGGGGACAGGGGGCGCGCGAGCAGTACTTC. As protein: CASSQGGQGAREQYF.

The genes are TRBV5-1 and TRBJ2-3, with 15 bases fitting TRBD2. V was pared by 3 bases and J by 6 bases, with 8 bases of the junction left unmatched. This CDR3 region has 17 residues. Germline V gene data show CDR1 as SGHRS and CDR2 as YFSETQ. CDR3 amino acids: CASSSRTSGRAKDTQYF. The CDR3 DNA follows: TGCGCCAGCAGCTCCAGGACTAGCGGGAGGGCCAAGGATACGCAGTATTTT.

CDR3 in amino acids: CASSDRDSYSNQPQHF. The CDR3 nucleotides read TGTGCCAGCAGCGATCGGGATAGTTATAGCAATCAGCCCCAGCATTTT. The chain carries TRBV6-6 and TRBJ1-5; no clear D gene. The CDR3 consists of 16 residues. CDR1 and CDR2 from the germline V gene are MNHNY and SVGAGI (reference sequence). V lost 6 bases, J lost 0 bases, and 15 bases lay in between.

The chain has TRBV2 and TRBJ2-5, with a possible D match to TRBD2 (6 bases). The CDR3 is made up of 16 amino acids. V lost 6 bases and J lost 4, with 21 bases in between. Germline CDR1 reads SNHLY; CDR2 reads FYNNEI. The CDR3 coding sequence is TGTGCCAGCAGCGCCCCAGTGGGGAGGATCGGAGAGACCCAGTACTTC. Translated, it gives CASSAPVGRIGETQYF.

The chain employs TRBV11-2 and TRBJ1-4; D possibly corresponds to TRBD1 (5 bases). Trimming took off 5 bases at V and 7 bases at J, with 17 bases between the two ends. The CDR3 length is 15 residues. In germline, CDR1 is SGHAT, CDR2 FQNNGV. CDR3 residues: CASSPLGQGSEKLFF. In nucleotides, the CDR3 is TGTGCCAGCAGCCCCCTTGGGCAGGGAAGTGAAAAACTGTTTTTT.

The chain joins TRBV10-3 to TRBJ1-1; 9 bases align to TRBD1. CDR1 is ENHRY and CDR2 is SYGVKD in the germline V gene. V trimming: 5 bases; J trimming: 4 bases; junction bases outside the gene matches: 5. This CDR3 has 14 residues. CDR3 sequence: CAISRQGQGTEAFF. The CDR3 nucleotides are TGTGCCATCAGTAGGCAGGGACAGGGCACTGAAGCTTTCTTT.

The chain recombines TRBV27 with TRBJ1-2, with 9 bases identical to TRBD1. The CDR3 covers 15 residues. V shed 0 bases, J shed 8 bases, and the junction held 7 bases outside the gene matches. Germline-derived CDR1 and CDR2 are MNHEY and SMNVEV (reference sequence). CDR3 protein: CASSLSPGQGSGYTF. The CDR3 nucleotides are TGTGCCAGCAGTTTATCTCCGGGACAGGGCAGCGGCTACACCTTC.

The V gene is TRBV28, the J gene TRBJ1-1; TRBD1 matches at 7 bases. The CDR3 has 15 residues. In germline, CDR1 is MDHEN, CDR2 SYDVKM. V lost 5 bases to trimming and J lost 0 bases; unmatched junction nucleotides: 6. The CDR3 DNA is TGTGCCAGCAGTCAGGGGGGACAGATGAACACTGAAGCTTTCTTT. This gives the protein CASSQGGQMNTEAFF.

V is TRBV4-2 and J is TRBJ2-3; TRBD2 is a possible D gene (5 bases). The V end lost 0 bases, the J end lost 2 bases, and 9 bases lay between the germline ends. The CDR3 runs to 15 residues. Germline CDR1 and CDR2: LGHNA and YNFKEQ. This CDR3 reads CASSQDGSNTDTQYF. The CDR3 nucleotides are TGTGCCAGCAGCCAAGATGGGAGTAACACAGATACGCAGTATTTT.

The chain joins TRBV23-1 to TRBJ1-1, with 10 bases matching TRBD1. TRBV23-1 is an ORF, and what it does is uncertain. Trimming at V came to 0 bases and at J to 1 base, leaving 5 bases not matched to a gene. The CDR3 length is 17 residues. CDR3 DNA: TGCGCCAGCAGTCAATCTGGGACAGGGGAGGGGAACACTGAAGCTTTCTTT. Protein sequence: CASSQSGTGEGNTEAFF.

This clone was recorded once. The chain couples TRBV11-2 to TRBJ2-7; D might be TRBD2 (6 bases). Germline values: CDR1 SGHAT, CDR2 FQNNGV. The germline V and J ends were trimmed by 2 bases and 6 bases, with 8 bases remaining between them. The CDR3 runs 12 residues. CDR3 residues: CASSLRGFEQYF. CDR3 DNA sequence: TGTGCCAGCAGCTTACGGGGGTTCGAGCAGTACTTC.

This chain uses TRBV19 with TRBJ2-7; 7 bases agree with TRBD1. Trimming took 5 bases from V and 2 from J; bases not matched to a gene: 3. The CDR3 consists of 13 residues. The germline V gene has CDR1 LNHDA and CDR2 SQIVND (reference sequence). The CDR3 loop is CASSLGTAYEQYF. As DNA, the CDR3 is TGTGCCAGTAGTCTCGGGACAGCCTACGAGCAGTACTTC.

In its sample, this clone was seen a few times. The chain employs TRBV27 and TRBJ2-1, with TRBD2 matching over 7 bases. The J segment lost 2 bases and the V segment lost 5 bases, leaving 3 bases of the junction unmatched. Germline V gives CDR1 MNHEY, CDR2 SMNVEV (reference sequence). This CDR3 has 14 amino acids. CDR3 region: CASSLAVAYNEQFF. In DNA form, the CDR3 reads TGTGCCAGCAGTCTAGCGGTCGCCTACAATGAGCAGTTCTTC.

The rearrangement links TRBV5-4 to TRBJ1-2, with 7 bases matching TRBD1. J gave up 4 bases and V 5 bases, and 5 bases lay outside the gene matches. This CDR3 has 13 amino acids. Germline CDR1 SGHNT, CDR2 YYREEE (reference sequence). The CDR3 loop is CASRTPGGYGYTF. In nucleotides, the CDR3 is TGTGCCAGCAGAACCCCAGGGGGCTATGGCTACACCTTC.